The present T cell receptor (beta chain) was sequenced within a study of Ad26.COV2.S vaccination and SARS-CoV-2 variants. Study-level information: Recipients of Ad26.COV2.S got it intramuscularly, once or twice 56 days apart. Study outcomes and limitations: Placebo recipients trailed vaccine recipients in spike-specific TCR breadth. Vaccinees reportedly had broad spike-specific CD8+ and CD4+ T cell responses.

TCRdb's copy holds only in-frame clones and misses some; the assay was immunoSEQ multiplex PCR. The sample has about 260,000 clones; roughly 85% are singletons. CDR3 length: 15 amino acids. V lost 1 base to trimming and J lost 2 bases, with 11 bases between them. Germline CDR1 and CDR2: SEHNR and FQNEAQ (reference sequence). Indicated treatment: about 20 received Ad26.COV2.S at low or high dose, single or two shots; a few received placebo; per-sample allocation not given. Collection of samples fell on day 63 after the first vaccine or placebo injection. Within Boston, the person who donated was an adult of 18-55 years. About this clone: As yet, its antigen is unknown.

This chain joins TRBV7-9 and TRBJ1-2; D is unclear. Sequenced material: peripheral blood, taken in a trial of Ad26.COV2.S vaccine versus placebo. The TCR sequence derives from a person between 18 and 59 years old who received the Ad26.COV2.S COVID-19 vaccine or a placebo. DNA of the CDR3: TGTGCCAGCAGCTTAGTGCAGCCTGTAAACTATGGCTACACCTTC. The encoded protein is CASSLVQPVNYGYTF.